This T cell receptor (beta chain) was sequenced during a study of T cell clonality in common variable immunodeficiency. Study conclusions and caveats: CVID subjects showed higher TCRbeta clonality than healthy controls. Authors noted CVID clonality's cause needs subpopulation repertoire sequencing. Links between repertoire features and CVID complications were heterogeneity-limited. Compared with controls, CVID subjects had fewer shared TCRbeta clones.

TCRdb's table, derived via immunoSEQ multiplex PCR, lists solely in-frame clones and lacks some. The profile covers tens of thousands of clones, none occurring a single time. There are many counts of this clone. Its antigen is undetermined. The read terminates 3 residues ahead of where the CDR3 ends, so the germline J gene completes it. With V trimmed by 1 base and J by 5 bases, 11 bases remained unmatched. CDR1 and CDR2 (germline): DFQATT, SNEGSKA (reference sequence). This CDR3 is 17 amino acids long. This receptor was identified in a person between 18 and 75 years old in good health. Material for sequencing was peripheral blood mononuclear cells. The chain is built from TRBV20-1 and TRBJ2-5, with 12 bases identical to TRBD2. The CDR3 sequence is CSARVMELAGGQETQYF. The CDR3 bases that were read are TGCAGTGCTAGAGTAATGGAACTAGCGGGGGGTCAGGAGACC.